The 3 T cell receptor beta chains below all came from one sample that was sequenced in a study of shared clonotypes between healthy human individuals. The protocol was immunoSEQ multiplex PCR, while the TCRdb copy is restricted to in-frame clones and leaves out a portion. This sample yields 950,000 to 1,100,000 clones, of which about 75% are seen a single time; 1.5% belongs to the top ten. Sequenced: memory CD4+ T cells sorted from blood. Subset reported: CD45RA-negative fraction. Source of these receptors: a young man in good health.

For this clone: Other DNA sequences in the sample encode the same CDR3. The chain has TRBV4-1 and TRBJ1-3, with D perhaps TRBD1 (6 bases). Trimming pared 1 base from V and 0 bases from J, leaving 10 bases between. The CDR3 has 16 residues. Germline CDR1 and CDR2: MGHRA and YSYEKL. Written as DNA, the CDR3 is TGCGCCAGCAGCCAAGGGGACACGGTCTCTGGAAACACCATATATTTT. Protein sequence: CASSQGDTVSGNTIYF.

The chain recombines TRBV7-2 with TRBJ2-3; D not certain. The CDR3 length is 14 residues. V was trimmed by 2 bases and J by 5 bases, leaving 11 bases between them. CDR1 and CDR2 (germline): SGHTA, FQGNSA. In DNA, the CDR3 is TGTGCCAGCAGCTTATCACGGTGGATAGATACGCAGTATTTT. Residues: CASSLSRWIDTQYF. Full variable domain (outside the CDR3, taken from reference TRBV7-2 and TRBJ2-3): GAGVSQSPSNKVTEKGKDVELRCDPISGHTALYWYRQSLGQGLEFLIYFQGNSAPDKSGLPSDRFSAERTGGSVSTLTIQRTQQEDSAVYLCASSLSRWIDTQYFGPGTRLTVL.

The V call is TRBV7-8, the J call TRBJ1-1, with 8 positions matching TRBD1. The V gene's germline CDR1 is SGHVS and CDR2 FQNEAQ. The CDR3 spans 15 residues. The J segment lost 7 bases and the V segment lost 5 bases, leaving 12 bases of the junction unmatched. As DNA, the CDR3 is TGTGCCAGCAGCCCGGAGACAGGGGTGACGGGTGAAGCTTTCTTT. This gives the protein CASSPETGVTGEAFF.